This T cell receptor beta chain was found in a study of CXCR3-negative and CXCR3-positive naive CD8 T cells. Study findings and constraints: Researchers report that CXCR3-positive naive cells carry more hydrophobic TRB CDR3s than CXCR3-negative naive cells. For the naive subsets, surface CD5 was similar, and TCR strength was inferred from TRB CDR3 properties. Similar TRBV-TRBJ gene usage was seen in naive CXCR3-negative and CXCR3-positive cells, but not in memory cells. Memory CD8+ T cell repertoires were far less diverse than both naive subsets.

Definition of naive CD8+ T cells rested on a CD45RO-CCR7+CD27+CD95- profile. The CDR3 has 16 residues. Germline loops: CDR1 KGHSH, CDR2 LQKENI. Details on this clonotype: What it recognizes is unknown.

cDNA libraries for TRB were generated by 5' RACE incorporating UMI labels. TCRdb derives one entry per CDR3 protein from the 5' RACE reads, leaving out DNA. This table holds about 120,000 distinct CDR3 sequences. The sequencing sample was made of naive CXCR3+ CD8+ T cells from blood. Subset of the sample: CD45RO-CCR7+CD27+CD95- naive CD8+ T cells expressing CXCR3 (TNR3+). The genes are TRBV18 and TRBJ2-1; checking the TCRdb D call of TRBD1 is not possible without DNA. The clonotype originates from a human donor in good health. Some clones in this sample may be carry-over from other donors' samples. CDR3 residues: CASSPPGHASYNEQFF.